This TCR beta chain was retrieved from a study of cytomegalovirus exposure and HLA in healthy donors. Study-level results: In vitro assays verified that three CMV-associated chains recognized CMV antigens specifically.

Trimming pared 0 bases from V and 2 bases from J, leaving 7 bases between. Germline values: CDR1 SGHAT, CDR2 FQNNGV. This CDR3 is built from 14 residues. Generated by immunoSEQ multiplex PCR, the TCRdb table keeps only in-frame clones and is missing some. The sample records 110,000 or so clones, about 85% being singletons. Notes on this clone: Its antigen is unknown.

The sequenced sample consisted of PBMCs. The chain uses TRBV11-2 and TRBJ1-1; D perhaps matches TRBD1 (5 bases). This clonotype originated in a woman under 30 in good health and CMV-seronegative. The CDR3 is CASSLDQGNTEAFF. The CDR3 coding sequence is TGTGCCAGCAGCTTAGATCAGGGTAACACTGAAGCTTTCTTT. Full variable domain (missing parts from reference TRBV11-2 and TRBJ1-1): EAGVAQSPRYKIIEKRQSVAFWCNPISGHATLYWYQQILGQGPKLLIQFQNNGVVDDSQLPKDRFSAERLKGVDSTLKIQPAKLEDSAVYLCASSLDQGNTEAFFGQGTRLTVV.